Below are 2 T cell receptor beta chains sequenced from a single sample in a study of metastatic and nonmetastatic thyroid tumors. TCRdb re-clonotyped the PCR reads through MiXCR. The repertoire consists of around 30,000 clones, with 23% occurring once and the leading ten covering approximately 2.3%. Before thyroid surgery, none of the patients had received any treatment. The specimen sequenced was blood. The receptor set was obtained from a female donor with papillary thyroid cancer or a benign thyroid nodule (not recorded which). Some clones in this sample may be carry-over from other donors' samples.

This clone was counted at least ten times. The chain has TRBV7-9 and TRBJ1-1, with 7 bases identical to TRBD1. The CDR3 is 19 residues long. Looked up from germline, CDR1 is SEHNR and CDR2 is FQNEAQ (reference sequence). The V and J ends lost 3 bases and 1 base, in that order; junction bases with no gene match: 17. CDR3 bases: TGTGCCAGCAGCTTTAGCCTCGGGCAGGGGGATGTTCGGAACACTGAAGCTTTCTTT. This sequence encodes CASSFSLGQGDVRNTEAFF.

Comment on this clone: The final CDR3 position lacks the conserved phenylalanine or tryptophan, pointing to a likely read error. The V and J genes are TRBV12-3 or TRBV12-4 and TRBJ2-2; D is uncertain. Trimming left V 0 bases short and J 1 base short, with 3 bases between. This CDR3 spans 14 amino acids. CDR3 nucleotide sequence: TGTGCCAGCAGTTTAGCGGTGAACACCGGGGAGCTGTTTGTT. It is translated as CASSLAVNTGELFV.